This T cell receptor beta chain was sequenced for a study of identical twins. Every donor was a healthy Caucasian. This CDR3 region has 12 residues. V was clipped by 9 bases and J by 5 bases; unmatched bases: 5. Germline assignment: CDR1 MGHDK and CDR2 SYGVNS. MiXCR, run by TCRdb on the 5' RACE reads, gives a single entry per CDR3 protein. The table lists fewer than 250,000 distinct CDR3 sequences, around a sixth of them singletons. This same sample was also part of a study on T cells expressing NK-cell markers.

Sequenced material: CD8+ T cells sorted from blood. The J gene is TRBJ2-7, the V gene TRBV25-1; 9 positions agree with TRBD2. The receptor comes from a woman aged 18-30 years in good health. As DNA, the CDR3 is TGTGCCAGTTATAGCGGGAGTAACGAGCAGTACTTC. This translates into CASYSGSNEQYF.